Presented here are 14 T cell receptor beta chains from one specimen sequenced in a study of follicular helper T cells after annual influenza vaccination. Some clones are missing from TCRdb's copy, which holds only in-frame ones; the method was immunoSEQ multiplex PCR. The sample carries 2,500 to 3,000 clones, roughly 84% recorded once. Time point denoted: 2014-2015 season, pre-vaccination. Here the sequenced sample was CXCR5+ CD38- circulating T follicular helper cells from blood, taken on the day of influenza vaccination. Subset meaning: circulating Tfh, non-naive CD4+CXCR5+PD-1+ (ICOS+CD38+ or ICOS-CD38-). These receptors came from an adult who received the influenza vaccine.

The chain employs TRBV5-8 and TRBJ1-5; possibly TRBD1 for D (6 bases). The germline V gene has CDR1 SGHTS and CDR2 YDEGEE. This CDR3 contains 15 residues. Trimming cost V 0 bases and J 4 bases, with 11 bases left between them. The CDR3 protein is CASSLGPTGNQPQHF. For the CDR3, the DNA is TGTGCCAGCAGCTTGGGACCAACAGGGAATCAGCCCCAGCATTTT. Filled out from reference TRBV5-8 and TRBJ1-5, the complete variable domain reads EAGVTQSPTHLIKTRGQQATLRCSPISGHTSVYWYQQALGLGLQFLLWYDEGEERNRGNFPPRFSGRQFPNYSSELNVNALELEDSALYLCASSLGPTGNQPQHFGDGTRLSIL.

J is TRBJ2-3 and V is TRBV9; 8 bases agree with TRBD2. V trimming: 3 bases; J trimming: 4 bases; junction bases outside the gene matches: 7. The CDR3 runs 15 residues. Germline V gene sequence: CDR1 SGDLS, CDR2 YYNGEE. CDR3 nucleotides: TGTGCCAGCAGCGCGCGGGGGGCCGGAGCAGATACGCAGTATTTT. This gives the protein CASSARGAGADTQYF.

CDR3 amino acids: CASAFGKNTEAFF. The CDR3 nucleotides are TGTGCCAGCGCATTCGGGAAAAACACTGAAGCTTTCTTT. The chain combines TRBV2 with TRBJ1-1, with unresolved D. V was clipped by 8 bases and J by 2 bases, with 12 bases between them. This CDR3 is 13 amino acids long. Germline V gene sequence: CDR1 SNHLY, CDR2 FYNNEI.

The V and J genes are TRBV9 and TRBJ2-7, with TRBD2 matching 9 bases. Per the germline V gene, CDR1 is SGDLS and CDR2 is YYNGEE. The V and J ends lost 1 base and 3 bases, in that order; junction bases with no gene match: 5. This CDR3 is 15 amino acids long. The CDR3 nucleotides read TGTGCCAGCAGCGTATCCGGTAGCGGGGGCTACGAGCAGTACTTC. Its translation is CASSVSGSGGYEQYF.

J is TRBJ2-7 and V is TRBV14; 9 nucleotides align to TRBD1. With V trimmed by 3 bases and J by 2 bases, 14 bases remained unmatched. This CDR3 is 18 amino acids long. Germline CDR1 reads SGHDN; CDR2 reads FVKESK. The CDR3 DNA reads TGTGCCAGCAGCCATTTTGGGGTCTCGGGACAGGGCGCCTACGAGCAGTACTTC. This codes for CASSHFGVSGQGAYEQYF. The full variable domain, in which reference TRBV14 and TRBJ2-7 provide the parts outside the CDR3, is EAGVTQFPSHSVIEKGQTVTLRCDPISGHDNLYWYRRVMGKEIKFLLHFVKESKQDESGMPNNRFLAERTGGTYSTLKVQPAELEDSGVYFCASSHFGVSGQGAYEQYFGPGTRLTVT.

This sequence joins TRBV5-1 and TRBJ2-3, with a weak D call TRBD2 (7 bases). CDR3 length: 16 amino acids. Trimming left V 4 bases short and J 6 bases short, with 21 bases between. Per the germline V gene, CDR1 is SGHRS and CDR2 is YFSETQ. Here the CDR3 DNA reads TGCGCCAGCAGCGGGGGGGCCAATAAGGCTATTGATACGCAGTATTTT. Translated: CASSGGANKAIDTQYF.

The CDR3 is CASSVGLGLDTQYF. The CDR3 DNA is TGTGCCAGCAGCGTTGGCTTGGGCCTTGATACGCAGTATTTT. The rearrangement uses TRBV9 and TRBJ2-3; D gene unclear. This CDR3 is 14 amino acids long. V lost 2 bases, J lost 6 bases, and 13 bases lay in between. Looked up from germline, CDR1 is SGDLS and CDR2 is YYNGEE.

This clone has only one observation. The genes are TRBV7-8 and TRBJ1-4, with TRBD1 as a possible D gene (5 bases). Trimming cost V 7 bases and J 8 bases, with 14 bases left between them. The CDR3 sequence is 13 residues long. The germline gives CDR1 SGHVS, CDR2 FQNEAQ. CDR3 nucleotide sequence: TGTGCCAGCACCTCGGGGGTATGGGAAAAACTGTTTTTT. Translating it yields CASTSGVWEKLFF.

This chain joins TRBV5-4 and TRBJ1-1; D gene ambiguous. CDR1 is SGHNT, CDR2 YYREEE, per germline (reference sequence). CDR3 size: 16 residues. The germline V and J ends were trimmed by 0 bases and 1 base, with 13 bases remaining between them. This CDR3 reads CASSLAGPRRNTEAFF. CDR3 bases: TGTGCCAGCAGCTTGGCCGGACCGAGGCGGAACACTGAAGCTTTCTTT.

This sequence joins TRBV6-6 and TRBJ1-6; the match to TRBD1 covers 8 bases. The trim removed 5 bases at V and 7 bases at J, leaving 4 bases unmatched. The CDR3 loop spans 14 amino acids. Germline CDR1 MNHNY, CDR2 SVGAGI (reference sequence). DNA for the CDR3: TGTGCCAGCAGTCGGGGACAGGCAAATTCACCCCTCCACTTT. Amino acids: CASSRGQANSPLHF.

This clone was found a few times. This sequence joins TRBV11-1 and TRBJ1-2; D uncertain. Trimming took off 1 base at V and 8 bases at J, with 11 bases between the two ends. Germline CDR1 SGHAT, CDR2 FQDESV (reference sequence). The CDR3 extends over 13 amino acids. The CDR3 protein is CASSLGLDGGYTF. CDR3 nucleotide sequence: TGTGCCAGCAGCTTAGGTCTAGATGGCGGCTACACCTTC.

This clone came up a few times. The chain uses TRBV18 and TRBJ1-5; D gene unclear. The V end was cut by 4 bases, the J end by 2 bases, with 6 bases between. Germline V gene lookup returns CDR1 KGHSH and CDR2 LQKENI. This CDR3 spans 13 amino acids. The CDR3 protein is CASSLGRNQPQHF. CDR3 coding DNA: TGTGCCAGCTCACTAGGACGCAATCAGCCCCAGCATTTT.

The rearrangement links TRBV18 to TRBJ1-1; D may be TRBD1 (6 bases). V was clipped by 5 bases and J by 8 bases, with 15 bases between them. Germline loops: CDR1 KGHSH, CDR2 LQKENI. The CDR3 runs 13 residues. The CDR3 spells CASSSGVGSEAFF. The CDR3 DNA reads as TGTGCCAGCTCATCAGGGGTGGGCTCCGAAGCTTTCTTT.

The chain carries TRBV7-2 and TRBJ2-7; either TRBD1 or TRBD2 may supply D (5 bases each). Germline CDR1 SGHTA, CDR2 FQGNSA. Trimming cost V 0 bases and J 2 bases, with 8 bases left between them. The CDR3 is made up of 14 amino acids. The CDR3 DNA sequence: TGTGCCAGCAGCTTAGCCAGGGAGACCTACGAGCAGTACTTC. Encoded protein: CASSLARETYEQYF.